This T cell receptor (beta chain) stems from a study of blood T cell repertoires in COVID-19. Germline-derived CDR1 and CDR2 are WNHNN and SYGVQD (reference sequence). This CDR3 is 13 amino acids long. The V end was cut by 6 bases, the J end by 4 bases, with 12 bases between. Original handling: Nucleated cell counts were estimated from reference gene primer amplification. Data came from immunoSEQ multiplex PCR; TCRdb stores just in-frame clones and leaves some out. V and J calls and clone size are given by that table; D and trimming were obtained from the DNA. The sample lists roughly 50,000 clones; around 86% were seen once.

The receptor was derived from a woman in her sixties with acute or convalescent COVID-19. Sequencing input: peripheral blood. This chain joins TRBV10-1 and TRBJ1-1; D call uncertain. The CDR3 DNA is TGCGCCAGCAGCACTGCCCCGGGCACTGAAGCTTTCTTT. Translating it yields CASSTAPGTEAFF.